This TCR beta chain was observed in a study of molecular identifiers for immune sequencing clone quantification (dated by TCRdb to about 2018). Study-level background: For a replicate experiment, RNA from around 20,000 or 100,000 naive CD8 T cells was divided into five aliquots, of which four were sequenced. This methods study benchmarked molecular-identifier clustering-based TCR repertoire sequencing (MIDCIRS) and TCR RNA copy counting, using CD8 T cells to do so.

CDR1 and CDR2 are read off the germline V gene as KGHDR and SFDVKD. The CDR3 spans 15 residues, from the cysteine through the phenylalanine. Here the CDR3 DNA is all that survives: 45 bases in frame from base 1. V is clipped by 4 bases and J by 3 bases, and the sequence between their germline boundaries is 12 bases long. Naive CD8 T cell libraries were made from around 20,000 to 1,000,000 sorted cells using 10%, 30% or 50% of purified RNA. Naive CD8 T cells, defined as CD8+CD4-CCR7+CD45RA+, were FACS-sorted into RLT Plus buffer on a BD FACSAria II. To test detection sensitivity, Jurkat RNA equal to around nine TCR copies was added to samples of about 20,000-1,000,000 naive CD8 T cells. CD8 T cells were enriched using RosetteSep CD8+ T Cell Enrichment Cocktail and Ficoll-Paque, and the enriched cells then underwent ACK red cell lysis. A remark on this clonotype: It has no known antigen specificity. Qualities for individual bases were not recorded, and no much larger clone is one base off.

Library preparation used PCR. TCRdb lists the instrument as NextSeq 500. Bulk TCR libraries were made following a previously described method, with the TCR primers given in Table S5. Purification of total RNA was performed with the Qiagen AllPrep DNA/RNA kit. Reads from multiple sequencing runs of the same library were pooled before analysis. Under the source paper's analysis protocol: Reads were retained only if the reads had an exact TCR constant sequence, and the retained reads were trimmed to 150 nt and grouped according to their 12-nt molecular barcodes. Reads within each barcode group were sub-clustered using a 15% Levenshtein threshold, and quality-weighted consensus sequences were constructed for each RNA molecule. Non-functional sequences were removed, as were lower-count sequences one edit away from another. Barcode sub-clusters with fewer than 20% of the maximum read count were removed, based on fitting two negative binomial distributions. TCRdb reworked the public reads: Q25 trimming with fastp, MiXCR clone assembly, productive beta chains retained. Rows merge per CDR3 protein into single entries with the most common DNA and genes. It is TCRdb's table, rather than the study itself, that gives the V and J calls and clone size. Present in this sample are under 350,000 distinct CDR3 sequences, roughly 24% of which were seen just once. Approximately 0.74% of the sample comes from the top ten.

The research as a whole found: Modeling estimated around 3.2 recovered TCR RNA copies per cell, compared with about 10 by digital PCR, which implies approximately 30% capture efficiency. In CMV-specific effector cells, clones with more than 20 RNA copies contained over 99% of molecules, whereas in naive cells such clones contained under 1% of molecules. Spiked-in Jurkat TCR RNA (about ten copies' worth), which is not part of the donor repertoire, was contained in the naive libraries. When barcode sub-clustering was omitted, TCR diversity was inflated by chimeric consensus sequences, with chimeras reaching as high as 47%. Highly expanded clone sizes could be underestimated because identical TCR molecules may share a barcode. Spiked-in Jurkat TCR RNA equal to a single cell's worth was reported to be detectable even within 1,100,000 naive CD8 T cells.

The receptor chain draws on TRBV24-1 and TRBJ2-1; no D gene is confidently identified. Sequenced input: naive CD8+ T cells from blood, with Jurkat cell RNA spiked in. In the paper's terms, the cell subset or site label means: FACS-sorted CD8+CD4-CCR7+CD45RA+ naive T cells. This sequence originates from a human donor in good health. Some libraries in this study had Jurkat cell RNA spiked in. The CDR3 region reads CATSEDGRNYNEQFF. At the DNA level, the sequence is TGTGCCACCAGTGAGGACGGACGCAACTACAATGAGCAGTTCTTC.